This record concerns one T cell receptor beta chain sequence. What it binds is unknown. The germline CDR1 and CDR2 sequences are SGDLS and YYNGEE. Trimming cost V 0 bases and J 3 bases; bases outside gene matches: 5. The CDR3 is 16 amino acids. The data were taken from a study of T cell responses to AZD1222 COVID-19 vaccine. This table comes from immunoSEQ multiplex PCR, and its TCRdb copy is limited to in-frame clones, with some not included. The table includes under 150,000 clones, 92% detected once. Notes on the study in general: Baseline seropositivity characterized only six AZD1222 recipients.

This receptor was taken from an adult who received the AZD1222 COVID-19 vaccine. The genes are TRBV9 and TRBJ1-1; 10 bases align to TRBD1. Sequenced material: peripheral blood, taken 28 days after the second AZD1222 dose. The CDR3 reads CASSVDPGQGHTEAFF. CDR3 coding DNA: TGTGCCAGCAGCGTAGATCCGGGACAGGGGCACACTGAAGCTTTCTTT.